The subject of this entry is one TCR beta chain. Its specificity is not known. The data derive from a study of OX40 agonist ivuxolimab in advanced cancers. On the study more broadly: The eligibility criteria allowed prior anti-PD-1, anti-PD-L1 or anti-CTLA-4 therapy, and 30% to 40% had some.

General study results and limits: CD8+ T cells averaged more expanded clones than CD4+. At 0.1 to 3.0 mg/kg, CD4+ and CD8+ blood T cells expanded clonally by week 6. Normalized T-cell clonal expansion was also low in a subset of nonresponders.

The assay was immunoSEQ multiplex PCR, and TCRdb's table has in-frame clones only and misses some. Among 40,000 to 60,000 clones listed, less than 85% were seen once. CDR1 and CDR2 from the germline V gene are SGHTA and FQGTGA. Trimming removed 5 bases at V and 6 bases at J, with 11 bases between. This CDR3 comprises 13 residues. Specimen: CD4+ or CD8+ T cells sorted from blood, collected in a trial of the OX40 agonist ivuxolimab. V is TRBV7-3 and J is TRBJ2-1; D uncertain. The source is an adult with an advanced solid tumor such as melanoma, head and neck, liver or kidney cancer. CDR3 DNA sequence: TGTGCCAGCAGCCTTTTCGACGGCAATGAGCAGTTCTTC. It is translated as CASSLFDGNEQFF.